The 23 T cell receptor beta chains given below trace back to one sample, sequenced in a study of blood T cell repertoires in COVID-19. Profiled with immunoSEQ multiplex PCR; TCRdb holds only in-frame clones, not every one. The sample holds about 270,000 clones; approximately 82% are singletons and the top ten take around 3.2%. The sequenced sample was peripheral blood. The source of these receptors is a woman aged 18-29 years with acute or convalescent COVID-19.

The sample holds one count of this clone. A read error may account for a junction end that differs from germline. This chain connects TRBV6-2 or TRBV6-3 to TRBJ2-7; a possible D gene is TRBD2 (7 bases). CDR1 is MNHEY and CDR2 is SVGEGT in the germline V gene. This CDR3 region has 15 residues. CDR3 residues: CASSPTWGGSDEQYF. The DNA of the CDR3 is TGTGCCAGCAGTCCCACCTGGGGGGGCTCCGACGAGCAGTACTTC.

This chain connects TRBV18 to TRBJ2-2; 11 bases map to TRBD1. The CDR3 extends over 15 amino acids. Losses at the gene ends were 3 bases for V and 5 bases for J; bases not matched to a gene: 2. Germline CDR1 reads KGHSH; CDR2 reads LQKENI. CDR3 protein: CASSPGQGATGELFF. The CDR3 DNA reads TGTGCCAGCTCACCTGGACAGGGGGCTACCGGGGAGCTGTTTTTT.

V and J are TRBV6-5 and TRBJ1-1; D uncertain. The CDR3 loop spans 13 amino acids. CDR1 is MNHEY, CDR2 SVGAGI, per germline. The germline V and J ends were trimmed by 2 bases and 1 base, with 5 bases remaining between them. The CDR3 protein is CASSYGQNTEAFF. CDR3 DNA: TGTGCCAGCAGTTACGGGCAGAACACTGAAGCTTTCTTT.

The V and J genes are TRBV15 and TRBJ2-5, with D perhaps matching TRBD1 (5 bases). The germline gives CDR1 LNHNV, CDR2 YYDKDF (reference sequence). This CDR3 is built from 14 residues. V was shortened by 2 bases and J by 4 bases, with 11 bases between the two germline ends. CDR3 loop: CATSRTRQGETQYF. DNA for the CDR3: TGTGCCACCAGCAGAACTCGGCAGGGAGAGACCCAGTACTTC.

The CDR3 loop is CASIRTSGSSNTGELFF. The CDR3 nucleotides are TGTGCCAGTATCCGGACTAGCGGGAGTAGTAACACCGGGGAGCTGTTTTTT. The chain joins TRBV19 to TRBJ2-2; 13 bases match TRBD2. Germline CDR1 LNHDA, CDR2 SQIVND (reference sequence). The CDR3 covers 17 residues. V trimming: 7 bases; J trimming: 2 bases; junction bases outside the gene matches: 7.

This clone came up a few times. The chain uses TRBV30 and TRBJ1-2, with D tentatively TRBD1 (6 bases). CDR1 GTSNPN and CDR2 SVGIG come from the germline V gene (reference sequence). Trimming took 4 bases from V and 10 from J, leaving 16 bases between them. The CDR3 has 12 amino acids. The CDR3 DNA reads TGTGCCTGGACACAGGGAATAGAGCACTACACCTTC. Translation gives CAWTQGIEHYTF.

This chain links TRBV11-2 with TRBJ1-6; 10 bases are a match to TRBD1. J was trimmed by 9 bases and V by 4 bases; bases with no gene match: 9. CDR1 is SGHAT, CDR2 FQNNGV, per germline. The CDR3 loop spans 16 amino acids. The CDR3 protein is CASSYPGQGPASPLHF. DNA for the CDR3: TGTGCCAGCAGCTATCCGGGACAGGGGCCCGCTTCACCCCTCCACTTT.

The chain employs TRBV28 and TRBJ2-5; D not resolved. This CDR3 spans 13 amino acids. V was cut by 5 bases and J by 3 bases, with 10 bases left in between. CDR1 MDHEN and CDR2 SYDVKM come from the germline V gene. DNA for the CDR3: TGTGCCAGCAGTCGGGTGGCGGAAGAGACCCAGTACTTC. It is translated as CASSRVAEETQYF. Full variable domain (rest looked up from reference TRBV28 and TRBJ2-5): DVKVTQSSRYLVKRTGEKVFLECVQDMDHENMFWYRQDPGLGLRLIYFSYDVKMKEKGDIPEGYSVSREKKERFSLILESASTNQTSMYLCASSRVAEETQYFGPGTRLLVL.

Notes on this clone: The sample holds other DNA sequences that translate to the same CDR3. The chain links TRBV27 to TRBJ1-5; D unclear. The CDR3 totals 14 residues. Germline V lookup: CDR1 MNHEY, CDR2 SMNVEV (reference sequence). Trimming left V 0 bases short and J 1 base short, with 4 bases between. The CDR3 here is CASSLSRSNQPQHF. CDR3 nucleotide sequence: TGTGCCAGCAGTTTATCCAGGAGCAATCAGCCCCAGCATTTT.

This chain uses TRBV5-4 with TRBJ2-5; 9 nucleotides align to TRBD1. Per germline, CDR1 SGHNT and CDR2 YYREEE (reference sequence). V lost 0 bases, J lost 7 bases, and 10 bases stayed unmatched. The CDR3 sequence is 16 residues long. CDR3 sequence: CASSLGGNRGQVTQYF. The CDR3 bases are TGTGCCAGCAGCTTGGGGGGGAACAGGGGGCAGGTGACCCAGTACTTC.

Details on this clone: Within the sample, other DNA sequences also encode this same CDR3. V gene TRBV20-1 combines with J gene TRBJ2-5; D call uncertain. CDR3 size: 13 residues. V lost 3 bases to trimming and J lost 3 bases, with 11 bases between them. CDR1 and CDR2 from the germline V gene are DFQATT and SNEGSKA (reference sequence). The CDR3 reads CSASGYRKETQYF. The CDR3 coding sequence is TGCAGTGCTAGTGGTTACAGAAAAGAGACCCAGTACTTC.

This rearrangement joins TRBV24-1 to TRBJ2-5; the D gene is possibly TRBD2 (7 bases). The V gene lost 0 bases and the J gene lost 2 bases, with 9 bases spanning the gap. The CDR3 totals 15 residues. Looked up from germline, CDR1 is KGHDR and CDR2 is SFDVKD. The CDR3 loop reads CATSDLGRGQETQYF. DNA of the CDR3: TGTGCCACCAGTGATTTGGGGAGGGGGCAAGAGACCCAGTACTTC.

The rearrangement links TRBV6-5 to TRBJ2-7; 7 nucleotides align to TRBD2. Germline CDR1 and CDR2: MNHEY and SVGAGI. The CDR3 totals 15 residues. Trimming cost V 0 bases and J 6 bases; bases outside gene matches: 8. The CDR3 coding sequence is TGTGCCAGCAGTTACTCGGGGGGGAGAAGCGCCGAGCAGTACTTC. This gives the protein CASSYSGGRSAEQYF.

This clone has just one count. The CDR3 bases are TGTGCCAGCAGCTTGAGTTCGAGCTCCTACAATGAGCAGTTCTTC. Its translation is CASSLSSSSYNEQFF. V gene TRBV5-4 combines with J gene TRBJ2-1, with D hard to call. The CDR3 covers 15 residues. The germline V and J ends were trimmed by 1 base and 0 bases, with 8 bases remaining between them. The germline V gene encodes CDR1 SGHNT and CDR2 YYREEE (reference sequence).

The gene calls are TRBV5-5 and TRBJ1-5; 8 nucleotides line up with TRBD1. The CDR3 runs 14 residues. The germline V gene encodes CDR1 SGHKS and CDR2 YYEKEE (reference sequence). V shed 5 bases, J shed 9 bases, and the junction held 10 bases outside the gene matches. CDR3 in amino acids: CASSPDRVPSPQHF. CDR3 bases: TGTGCCAGCAGTCCGGACAGGGTCCCTTCGCCCCAGCATTTT.

The V call is TRBV3-1 (or the pseudogene TRBV3-2), the J call TRBJ2-1; the D gene is possibly TRBD2 (6 bases). This CDR3 has 17 amino acids. The germline V gene has CDR1 LGHDT and CDR2 YNNKEL (reference sequence). Trimming removed 3 bases at V and 8 bases at J, with 23 bases between. The CDR3 loop is CASSQNPPAGLFDEQFF. Written as DNA, the CDR3 is TGTGCCAGCAGCCAGAATCCTCCAGCGGGTCTTTTCGATGAGCAGTTCTTC.

A word on this clone: This specimen includes other DNA sequences encoding the same CDR3. V usage is TRBV14 and J usage is TRBJ2-2; TRBD1 agrees at 7 bases. Germline values: CDR1 SGHDN, CDR2 FVKESK. The CDR3 loop spans 16 amino acids. With V trimmed by 3 bases and J by 3 bases, 7 bases remained unmatched. In DNA form, the CDR3 reads TGTGCCAGCAGCCACCGAACAGGGGTAGACACCGGGGAGCTGTTTTTT. Amino acid sequence: CASSHRTGVDTGELFF.

This clone turned up a few times. The chain is built from TRBV6-6 and TRBJ2-5, with D unclear. The CDR3 runs 14 residues. V lost 4 bases, J lost 5 bases, and 14 bases lay in between. Germline CDR1 reads MNHNY; CDR2 reads SVGAGI (reference sequence). CDR3 bases: TGTGCCAGCAGTTCCCCTCTGTCCTCTGAGACCCAGTACTTC. It specifies CASSSPLSSETQYF.

The chain carries TRBV7-2 and TRBJ2-1, with 7 bases that match TRBD2. The CDR3 length is 16 residues. Germline V CDR1 and CDR2: SGHTA, FQGNSA. The junction had 12 bases not matched to a gene; V was cut back by 3 bases and J by 7 bases. The CDR3 sequence: CASSFWGGREFNEQFF. Here the CDR3 DNA reads TGTGCCAGCAGCTTTTGGGGAGGGAGGGAGTTTAATGAGCAGTTCTTC.

The rearrangement joins TRBV27 to TRBJ1-4; D not certain. Germline V gene data show CDR1 as MNHEY and CDR2 as SMNVEV (reference sequence). CDR3 length equals 15 residues. V lost 4 bases and J 8 bases, leaving 17 bases between the germline ends. CDR3 coding DNA: TGTGCCAGCAGTTCACCGGGGATTGGTGGAGAAAAACTGTTTTTT. Translated: CASSSPGIGGEKLFF.

This CDR3 is CATWGELAGFYEQYF. The CDR3 nucleotides are TGCGCCACCTGGGGGGAGTTAGCGGGATTCTACGAGCAGTACTTC. This chain connects TRBV10-2 to TRBJ2-7; TRBD2 aligns across 8 bases. This CDR3 contains 15 residues. Trimming took 10 bases from V and 3 from J; bases not matched to a gene: 14. CDR1 WSHSY and CDR2 SAAADI come from the germline V gene.

This clone has just a few counts. This rearrangement joins TRBV27 to TRBJ2-1; weak D call: TRBD2 (5 bases). The germline V and J ends were trimmed by 2 bases and 3 bases, with 14 bases remaining between them. The CDR3 covers 16 residues. The germline gives CDR1 MNHEY, CDR2 SMNVEV (reference sequence). The CDR3 protein is CASSLERSVGYNEQFF. DNA for the CDR3: TGTGCCAGCAGTTTAGAGCGGAGCGTGGGCTACAATGAGCAGTTCTTC.

In its sample, this clone was seen once. The rearrangement links TRBV11-2 to TRBJ2-7; 16 nucleotides line up with TRBD2. Germline V gene data show CDR1 as SGHAT and CDR2 as FQNNGV. The CDR3 spans 19 residues. V lost 4 bases and J lost 3; bases outside the gene matches: 12. The CDR3: CASSSHPGLAGGPYYEQYF. CDR3 bases: TGTGCCAGCAGCTCCCACCCGGGACTAGCGGGAGGGCCTTACTACGAGCAGTACTTC.